These T cell receptor beta chains were read from a single sample in a study of cytomegalovirus exposure and HLA in healthy donors. Only in-frame clones appear in the TCRdb table, and some are missing; sequencing was by immunoSEQ multiplex PCR. The specimen's table records 38,000 or so clones. Sequencing was performed on PBMCs. All receptors derive from a man aged 40-49 years in good health and CMV-seropositive. Each CDR3 is given with its conserved first and last residue. D genes are given only for firm matches.

j_call d_call v_call cdr3_nt cdr3_aa
TRBJ2-5 TRBD1 TRBV4-1 TGCGCCAGCAGCCTCCGACAGGGCGGTGAGACCCAGTACTTC CASSLRQGGETQYF
TRBJ2-3 - TRBV6-5 TGTGCCAGCAGTTACGGCCTTAGCACAGATACGCAGTATTTT CASSYGLSTDTQYF
TRBJ1-4 TRBD1 TRBV7-8 TGTGCCAGCAGCTTTGAGGGGACAGGTGAAAAACTGTTTTTT CASSFEGTGEKLFF
TRBJ2-1 - TRBV6-6 TGTGCCAGCAGTTCCACGACTAGCTCCTACAATGAGCAGTTCTTC CASSSTTSSYNEQFF
TRBJ2-1 TRBD2 TRBV4-2 TGTGCCAGCAGCCAAGCGACTAGCGGGAACAATGAGCAGTTCTTC CASSQATSGNNEQFF
TRBJ2-7 TRBD1 TRBV5-4 TGTGCCAGCAGCTCACAGGGGGTCGAGCAGTACTTC CASSSQGVEQYF
TRBJ2-3 TRBD2 TRBV28 TGTGCCAGCACCTCGGGACTAGCGGGTGATACGCAGTATTTT CASTSGLAGDTQYF
TRBJ1-1 - TRBV28 TGTGCCAGCAGCGGAAGCGGAGCTTTCTTT CASSGSGAFF
TRBJ2-3 TRBD2 TRBV6-4 TGTGCCAGCAGTGACACAGGGACTAGCGGCACAGATACGCAGTATTTT CASSDTGTSGTDTQYF
TRBJ1-2 TRBD1 TRBV28 TGTGCCAGCAGTTGGCAGGGGGAGGCCTATGGCTACACCTTC CASSWQGEAYGYTF
TRBJ2-3 TRBD2 TRBV30 TGTGCCTGGAATAGCGGGAGAGGTACAGATACGCAGTATTTT CAWNSGRGTDTQYF
TRBJ2-1 - TRBV23-1 TGCGCCAGCAGTCAATGTGACAGCTTCTACAATGAGCAGTTCTTC CASSQCDSFYNEQFF
TRBJ2-5 TRBD1 TRBV6-1 TGTGCCAGCAGCTTGACAGGGGGTAAGACCCAGTACTTC CASSLTGGKTQYF
TRBJ2-5 - TRBV29-1 TGCAGCGTTGAAGATTCTCGTTTAGAGACCCAGTACTTC CSVEDSRLETQYF
TRBJ1-1 - TRBV14 TGTGCCAGCAGCCAAGGGGTGGCAGGCGTTCTAAGGGCTTTCTTT CASSQGVAGVLRAFF
TRBJ1-5 - TRBV6-5 TGTGCCAGCAGTTACTCAGGAGGGGGCAATCAGCCCCAGCATTTT CASSYSGGGNQPQHF
TRBJ2-7 TRBD1 TRBV7-9 TGTGCCAGCAGCACCAAGGGACAGCCTTACGAGCAGTACTTC CASSTKGQPYEQYF
TRBJ2-1 TRBD2 TRBV6-5 TGTGCCAGCAGGACCGGGACTAGCGGGATCTATGAGCAGTTCTTC CASRTGTSGIYEQFF
TRBJ2-6 - TRBV10-3 TGTGCCACCCAGGTCTCTGGGGCCAACGTCCTGACTTTC CATQVSGANVLTF
TRBJ1-2 - TRBV4-2 TGTGCCAGCAGCCAAGAACCTACACAGGGATCTAACTATGGCTACACCTTC CASSQEPTQGSNYGYTF
TRBJ1-3 TRBD1 TRBV19 TGTGCCAGTAGTATTCAGGGGGACTCTGGAAACACCATATATTTT CASSIQGDSGNTIYF
TRBJ2-7 - TRBV6-5 TGTGCCAGCAGTTATAGCAGGGGTTACGAGCAGTACTTC CASSYSRGYEQYF
TRBJ2-1 - TRBV19 TGTGCCAGTAGTATACACCGGGGAGGTAACTACAATGAGCAGTTCTTC CASSIHRGGNYNEQFF
TRBJ2-2 - TRBV7-3 TGTGCCAGCAGCTTTCCAGGGGCGCAGGACACCGGGGAGCTGTTTTTT CASSFPGAQDTGELFF
TRBJ1-1 - TRBV5-1 TGCGCCAGCAGCCTCTGGACAGTTAACACTGAAGCTTTCTTT CASSLWTVNTEAFF
TRBJ1-5 TRBD1 TRBV30 TGTGCCTGGAGTCGAACCCGGACAGGGGGTAACGATCAGCCCCAGCATTTT CAWSRTRTGGNDQPQHF